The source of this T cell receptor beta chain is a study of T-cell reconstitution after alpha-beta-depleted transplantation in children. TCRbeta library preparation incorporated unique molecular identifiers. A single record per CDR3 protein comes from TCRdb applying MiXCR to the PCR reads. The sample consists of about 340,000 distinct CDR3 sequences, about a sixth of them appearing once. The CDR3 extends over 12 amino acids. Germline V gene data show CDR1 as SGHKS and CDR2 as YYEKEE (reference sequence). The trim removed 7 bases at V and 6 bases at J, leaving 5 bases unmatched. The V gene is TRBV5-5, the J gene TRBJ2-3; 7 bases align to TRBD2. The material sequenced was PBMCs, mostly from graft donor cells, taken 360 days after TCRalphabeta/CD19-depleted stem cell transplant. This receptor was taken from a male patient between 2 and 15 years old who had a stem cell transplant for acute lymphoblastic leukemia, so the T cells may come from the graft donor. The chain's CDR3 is CASGGSPDTQYF. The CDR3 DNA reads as TGTGCCAGCGGCGGGAGTCCGGATACGCAGTATTTT. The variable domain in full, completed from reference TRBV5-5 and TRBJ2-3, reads DAGVTQSPTHLIKTRGQQVTLRCSPISGHKSVSWYQQVLGQGPQFIFQYYEKEERGRGNFPDRFSARQFPNYSSELNVNALLLGDSALYLCASGGSPDTQYFGPGTRLTVL.